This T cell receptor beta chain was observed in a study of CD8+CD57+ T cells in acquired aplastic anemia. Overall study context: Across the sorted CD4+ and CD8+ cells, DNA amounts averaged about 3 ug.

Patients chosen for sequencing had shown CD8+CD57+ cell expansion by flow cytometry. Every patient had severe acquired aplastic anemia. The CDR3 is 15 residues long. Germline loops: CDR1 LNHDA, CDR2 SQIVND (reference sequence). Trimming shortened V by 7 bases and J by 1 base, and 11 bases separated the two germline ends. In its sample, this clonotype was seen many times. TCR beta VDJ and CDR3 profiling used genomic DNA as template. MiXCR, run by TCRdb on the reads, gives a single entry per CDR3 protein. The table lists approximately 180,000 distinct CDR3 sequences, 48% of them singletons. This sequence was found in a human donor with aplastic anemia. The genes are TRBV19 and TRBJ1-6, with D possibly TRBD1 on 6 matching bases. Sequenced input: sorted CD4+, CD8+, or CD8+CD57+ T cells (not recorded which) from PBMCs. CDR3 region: CASKGGASYNSPLHF. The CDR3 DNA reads TGTGCCAGTAAGGGGGGCGCGTCCTATAATTCACCCCTCCACTTT. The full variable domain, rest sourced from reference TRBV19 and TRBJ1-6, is DGGITQSPKYLFRKEGQNVTLSCEQNLNHDAMYWYRQDPGQGLRLIYYSQIVNDFQKGDIAEGYSVSREKKESFPLTVTSAQKNPTAFYLCASKGGASYNSPLHFGNGTRLTVT.